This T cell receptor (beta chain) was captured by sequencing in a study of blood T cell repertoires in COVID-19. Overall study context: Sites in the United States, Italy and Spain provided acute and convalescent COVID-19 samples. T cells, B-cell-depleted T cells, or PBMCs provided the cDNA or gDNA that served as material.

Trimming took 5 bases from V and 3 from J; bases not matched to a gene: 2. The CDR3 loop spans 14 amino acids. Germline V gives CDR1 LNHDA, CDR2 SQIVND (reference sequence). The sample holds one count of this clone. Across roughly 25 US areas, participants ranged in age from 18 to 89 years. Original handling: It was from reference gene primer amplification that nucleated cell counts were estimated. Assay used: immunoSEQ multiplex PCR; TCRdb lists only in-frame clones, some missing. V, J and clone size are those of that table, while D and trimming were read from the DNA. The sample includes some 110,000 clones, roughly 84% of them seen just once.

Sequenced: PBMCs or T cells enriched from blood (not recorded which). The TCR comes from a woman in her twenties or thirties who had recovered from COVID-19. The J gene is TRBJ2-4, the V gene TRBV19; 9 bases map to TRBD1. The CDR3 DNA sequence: TGTGCCAGTAGTGTGGGACAGGGCAAAAACATTCAGTACTTC. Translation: CASSVGQGKNIQYF.